This passage covers 6 T cell receptor beta chains from one sample sequenced in a study of T cell clonotyping in hematopoietic cell transplantation. This table comes from immunoSEQ multiplex PCR, and its TCRdb copy is limited to in-frame clones, with some not included. The profile shows 60,000 to 75,000 clones, around 94% of them singletons. The specimen sequenced was peripheral blood mononuclear cells. The receptors originated from a man in his forties or fifties in good health. Some clones in this sample may be carry-over from other donors' samples.

This chain links TRBV7-2 with TRBJ2-7, with D perhaps TRBD2 (5 bases). Trimming removed 5 bases at V and 0 bases at J, with 23 bases between. CDR1 and CDR2 from the germline V gene are SGHTA and FQGNSA. CDR3 length: 18 residues. The CDR3 region is CASSDALVGGLSSYEQYF. The DNA of the CDR3 is TGTGCCAGCAGCGACGCCCTCGTAGGCGGGTTAAGCTCCTACGAGCAGTACTTC.

V gene TRBV28 combines with J gene TRBJ2-7; D may be TRBD1 (5 bases). V was cut by 8 bases and J by 3 bases, with 11 bases left in between. The germline gives CDR1 MDHEN, CDR2 SYDVKM. This CDR3 comprises 12 residues. The DNA of the CDR3 is TGTGCCAGCGAGACAGCAGGCTACGAGCAGTACTTC. It is translated as CASETAGYEQYF.

This clone has just a few counts. The chain is built from TRBV6-5 and TRBJ2-1; TRBD1 might be the D (6 bases). Germline-derived CDR1 and CDR2 are MNHEY and SVGAGI. Trimming shortened V by 6 bases and J by 5 bases, and 14 bases separated the two germline ends. This CDR3 is 14 amino acids long. CDR3 sequence reads: CASRRQVTDNEQFF. The CDR3 DNA reads as TGTGCCAGCAGGCGACAGGTTACGGACAATGAGCAGTTCTTC.

This clone was observed a handful of times. This chain joins TRBV28 and TRBJ1-1; D gene ambiguous. The length of the CDR3 is 12 residues. Per the germline V gene, CDR1 is MDHEN and CDR2 is SYDVKM. V lost 8 bases and J 1 base, leaving 8 bases between the germline ends. The CDR3, as DNA: TGTGCCAGCTTGATCGGGAACACTGAAGCTTTCTTT. Protein product: CASLIGNTEAFF.

CDR3 in DNA: TGCAGTGCTCCAAATATCAATGAGCAGTTCTTC. It codes for CSAPNINEQFF. The chain employs TRBV20-1 and TRBJ2-1; D ambiguous. CDR1 DFQATT and CDR2 SNEGSKA come from the germline V gene (reference sequence). V lost 5 bases to trimming and J lost 6 bases, with 8 bases between them. The length of the CDR3 is 11 residues.

This chain uses TRBV19 with TRBJ2-7, with TRBD1 matching 8 bases. J gave up 1 base and V 6 bases, and 2 bases lay outside the gene matches. The CDR3 contains 13 residues. CDR1 LNHDA and CDR2 SQIVND come from the germline V gene (reference sequence). The CDR3 region is CASRRQGSYEQYF. The CDR3 DNA is TGTGCCAGTAGGCGACAGGGGTCCTACGAGCAGTACTTC.